A selection of T cell receptor beta chains follows, all from one sample in a study of identical twins. From the 5' RACE reads, TCRdb called clonotypes with MiXCR, one entry per CDR3 protein. The data hold around 220,000 distinct CDR3 sequences, with around 15% observed a single time. Input material: memory (CD45RO+) T cells sorted from blood. All receptors derive from a woman aged 18-29 years in good health. CDR3s include the opening cysteine and the closing phenylalanine or tryptophan.

TRBV20-1	CSARPTGENSPLHF
TRBV7-2	CASSPLRAGELFF
TRBV18	CASSPGRGNTEAFF
TRBV5-6	CASSLVGTGELFF
TRBV6-1	CASRGQGRYYGYTF
TRBV5-1	CASSLGAGVSYNEQFF
TRBV27	CASSLSVGGAYRDGYTF
TRBV5-1	CAGSIGGSTDTQYF
TRBV30	CAWSQGLALSMSEQFF
TRBV20-1	CSARVQRGSYEQYF
TRBV30	CAWSVTRYGELFF
TRBV20-1	CSATYQGGTEAFF
TRBV5-1	CASSLESSGYNEQFF
TRBV2	CASSESEQYF
TRBV7-9	CASSLKASGANVLTF
TRBV6-2/TRBV6-3	CASRRTSGSGEQYF
TRBV29-1	CSVEEVGFWQFF
TRBV27	CASSKAGWGNGQFF
TRBV12-3/TRBV12-4	CASSPHRGHRTGELFF
TRBV2	CASSGSLGEETQYF
TRBV20-1	CSATTGRAESAYGYTF
TRBV6-2/TRBV6-3	CASSIGGSSNEQFF
TRBV6-1	CASSEWVGTEAFF
TRBV19	CASRGLAGNTGELFF
TRBV6-4	CASSDWDRDIHEQFF
TRBV20-1	CSARGLAGPNEQFF
TRBV11-2	CASSLDPSANTEAFF
TRBV29-1	CSVGPGTSTGGTEAFF
TRBV5-5	CASSLGGAGSYNEQFF
TRBV20-1	CSARGSQGFTYEQYF
TRBV28	CASSSTQYEQYF
TRBV5-1	CASSLRAGYNEQFF
TRBV7-8	CASSSRLAGAPTGELFF
TRBV7-9	CASSSASGTDTQYF
TRBV6-1	CASSPTGGGETQYF
TRBV7-9	CASSQTGFHQPQHF
TRBV6-1	CASSASFYAGHQYEQYF
TRBV5-1	CASSLQAGTPAYEQYF
TRBV20-1	CSAGQGELGQPQHF
TRBV14	CASSQVEATNTEAFF
TRBV6-1	CASSPAVYTGELFF
TRBV9	CASSPDLNSYNEQFF
TRBV12-3/TRBV12-4	CASSLFRQANTEAFF
TRBV24-1	CATSEGTSVYEQYF
TRBV19	CASSPIAKNIQYF
TRBV20-1	CSAGQGTTETQYF
TRBV9	CASSGPADTQYF
TRBV12-3/TRBV12-4	CASSLAGDTQYF
TRBV5-1	CASSSDQGKRSYEQYF
TRBV6-9	CASGETTDTQYF
TRBV6-5	CASRQGAGGYTF
TRBV12-3/TRBV12-4	CASGSSYVQFF